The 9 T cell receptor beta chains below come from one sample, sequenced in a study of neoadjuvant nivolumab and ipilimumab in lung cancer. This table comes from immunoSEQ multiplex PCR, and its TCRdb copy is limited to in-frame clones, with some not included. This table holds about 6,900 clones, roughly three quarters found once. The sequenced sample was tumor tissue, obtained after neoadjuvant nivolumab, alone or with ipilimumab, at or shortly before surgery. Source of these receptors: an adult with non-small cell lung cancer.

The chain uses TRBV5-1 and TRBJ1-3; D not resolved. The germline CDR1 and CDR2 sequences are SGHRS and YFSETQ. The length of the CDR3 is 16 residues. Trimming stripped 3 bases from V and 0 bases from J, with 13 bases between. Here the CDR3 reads CASSSQGPSSGNTIYF. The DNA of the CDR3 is TGCGCCAGCAGCTCACAAGGACCCTCCTCTGGAAACACCATATATTTT.

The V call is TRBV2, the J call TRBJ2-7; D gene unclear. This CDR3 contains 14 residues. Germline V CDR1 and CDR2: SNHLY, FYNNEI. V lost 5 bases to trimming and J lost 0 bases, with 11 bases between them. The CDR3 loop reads CASSPDVNSYEQYF. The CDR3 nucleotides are TGTGCCAGCAGTCCGGATGTAAACTCCTACGAGCAGTACTTC.

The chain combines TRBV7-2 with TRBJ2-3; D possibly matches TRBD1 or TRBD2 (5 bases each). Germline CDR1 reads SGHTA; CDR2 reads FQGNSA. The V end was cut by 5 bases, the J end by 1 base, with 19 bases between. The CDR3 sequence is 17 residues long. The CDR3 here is CASSPTARGRGTDTQYF. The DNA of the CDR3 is TGTGCCAGCAGCCCGACCGCGAGGGGCAGGGGCACAGATACGCAGTATTTT. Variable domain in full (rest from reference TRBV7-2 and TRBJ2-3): GAGVSQSPSNKVTEKGKDVELRCDPISGHTALYWYRQSLGQGLEFLIYFQGNSAPDKSGLPSDRFSAERTGGSVSTLTIQRTQQEDSAVYLCASSPTARGRGTDTQYFGPGTRLTVL.

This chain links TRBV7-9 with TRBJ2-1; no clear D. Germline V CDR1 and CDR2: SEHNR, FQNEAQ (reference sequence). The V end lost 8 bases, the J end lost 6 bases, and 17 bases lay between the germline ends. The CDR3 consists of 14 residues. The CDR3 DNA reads TGTGCCAGCCTTGGGTCCCCCCTTAGCAATGAGCAGTTCTTC. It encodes CASLGSPLSNEQFF.

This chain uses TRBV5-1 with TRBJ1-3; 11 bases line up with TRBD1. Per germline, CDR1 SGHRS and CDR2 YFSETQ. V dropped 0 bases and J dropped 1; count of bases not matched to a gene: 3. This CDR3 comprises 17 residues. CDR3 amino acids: CASSLAGTGGSGNTIYF. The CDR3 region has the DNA TGCGCCAGCAGCTTGGCCGGGACAGGGGGTTCTGGAAACACCATATATTTT. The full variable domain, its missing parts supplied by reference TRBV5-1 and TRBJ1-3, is KAGVTQTPRYLIKTRGQQVTLSCSPISGHRSVSWYQQTPGQGLQFLFEYFSETQRNKGNFPGRFSGRQFSNSRSEMNVSTLELGDSALYLCASSLAGTGGSGNTIYFGEGSWLTVV.

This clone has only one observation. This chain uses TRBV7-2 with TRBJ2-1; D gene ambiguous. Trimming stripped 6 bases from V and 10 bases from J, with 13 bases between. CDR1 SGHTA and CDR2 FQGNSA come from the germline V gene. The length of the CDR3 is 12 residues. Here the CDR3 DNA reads TGTGCCAGCAGTTACGTTCTCGGGGAGCAGTTCTTC. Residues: CASSYVLGEQFF. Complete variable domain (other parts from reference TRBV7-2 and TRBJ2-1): GAGVSQSPSNKVTEKGKDVELRCDPISGHTALYWYRQSLGQGLEFLIYFQGNSAPDKSGLPSDRFSAERTGGSVSTLTIQRTQQEDSAVYLCASSYVLGEQFFGPGTRLTVL.

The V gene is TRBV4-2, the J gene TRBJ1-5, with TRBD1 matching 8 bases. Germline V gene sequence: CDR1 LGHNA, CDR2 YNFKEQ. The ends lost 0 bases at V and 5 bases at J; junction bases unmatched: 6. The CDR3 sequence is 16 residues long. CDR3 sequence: CASSQDFDRGYQPQHF. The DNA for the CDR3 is TGTGCCAGCAGCCAAGACTTTGACAGGGGCTATCAGCCCCAGCATTTT.

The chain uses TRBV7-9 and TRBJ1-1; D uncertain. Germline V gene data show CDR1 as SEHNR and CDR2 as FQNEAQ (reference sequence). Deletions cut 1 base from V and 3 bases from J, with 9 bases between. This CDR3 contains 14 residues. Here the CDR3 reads CASSLGGRDTEAFF. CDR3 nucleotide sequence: TGTGCCAGCAGCTTAGGAGGGAGAGACACTGAAGCTTTCTTT.

CDR3 nucleotide sequence: TGTGCCAGCGGAAGAGGACAGGGGGACTATGGCTACACCTTC. Residues: CASGRGQGDYGYTF. V and J are TRBV6-1 and TRBJ1-2; 10 bases are shared with TRBD1. CDR1 is MNHNS, CDR2 SASEGT, per germline. The CDR3 covers 14 residues. Trimming took 8 bases from V and 3 from J; bases not matched to a gene: 6.